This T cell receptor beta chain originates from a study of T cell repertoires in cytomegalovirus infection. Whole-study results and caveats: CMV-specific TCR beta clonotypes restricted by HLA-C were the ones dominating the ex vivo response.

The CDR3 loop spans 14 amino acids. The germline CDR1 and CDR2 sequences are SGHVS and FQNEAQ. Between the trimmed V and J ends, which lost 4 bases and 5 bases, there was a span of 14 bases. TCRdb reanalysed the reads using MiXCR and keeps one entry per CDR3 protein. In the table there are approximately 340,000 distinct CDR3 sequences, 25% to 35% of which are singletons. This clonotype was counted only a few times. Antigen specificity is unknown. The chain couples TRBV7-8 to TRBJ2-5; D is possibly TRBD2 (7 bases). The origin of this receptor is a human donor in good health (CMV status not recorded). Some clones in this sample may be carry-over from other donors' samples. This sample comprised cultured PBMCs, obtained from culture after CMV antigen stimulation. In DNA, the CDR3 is TGTGCCAGCAGCTCTTCTAGGGGGGGGGAGACCCAGTACTTC. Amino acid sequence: CASSSSRGGETQYF.